This T cell receptor beta chain emerged from a study of cytomegalovirus exposure and HLA in healthy donors. Vbeta (60) and Jbeta (13) primers were used in the PCR. TCRdb's copy holds only in-frame clones and misses some; the assay was immunoSEQ multiplex PCR. The table counts 100,000 to 150,000 clones; 1.5% to 2% lies in the top ten. The specimen was PBMCs. This TCR came from a man younger than 30 in good health and CMV-seronegative.

The CDR3: CASSLWGGSYEQYF. The CDR3 DNA reads as TGTGCCAGCAGTTTATGGGGGGGGTCTTACGAGCAGTACTTC. This rearrangement joins TRBV27 to TRBJ2-7; the match to TRBD2 covers 7 bases. The V gene's germline CDR1 is MNHEY and CDR2 SMNVEV (reference sequence). This CDR3 has 14 amino acids. The J segment lost 4 bases and the V segment lost 1 base, leaving 4 bases of the junction unmatched.